This T cell receptor (beta chain) was identified during a study of blood T cells in healthy people across ages. Study at large: Capture via template switching afforded approximately one barcoded beta molecule per two T cells. Study-level findings and limits: Older age coincided with a roughly linear decline in TCR beta diversity per million T cells.

A second PCR, run for about 7 to 11 cycles, used a sample-barcoded 5' primer plus a J-beta primer mix. TCRdb processed the 5' RACE reads anew with MiXCR; each CDR3 protein has one entry. The data show about 1.1 million distinct CDR3 sequences, 35% to 45% seen once. The CDR3 sequence is 13 residues long. Germline V lookup: CDR1 SGHTA, CDR2 FQGNSA. V was pared by 7 bases and J by 4 bases, with 13 bases between. As concerns this clonotype: Its specificity is unknown.

Source material: blood. This TCR derives from a man younger than 35 in good health. This sequence joins TRBV7-2 and TRBJ1-1, with a possible D match to TRBD1 (5 bases). The CDR3 loop is CASKFAGVTEAFF. For the CDR3, the DNA is TGTGCCAGCAAATTCGCGGGGGTCACTGAAGCTTTCTTT.